This record covers a single T cell receptor (beta chain). What it recognizes is unknown. CD45RO negativity and positive selection for CCR7 defined naive CD8 cells, a population that excluded terminally differentiated effector memory CD45RA+ cells. Sorted-subset replicate PCRs used 150 to 200 ng DNA, some 31,000 T cell genomes. Assay used: immunoSEQ multiplex PCR; TCRdb lists only in-frame clones, some missing. This sample has about 2.1 million clones, with just over 90% found just once. This specimen comes from a study of shared clonotypes between healthy human individuals. Study-wide findings and caveats: Non-shared clonotypes displayed generation probabilities falling below those of clonotypes present in all four donors. Four donors shared 4.5% to 6.5% of their naive CD4 clonotypes.

There are 15 residues in the CDR3. The junction had 5 bases not matched to a gene; V was cut back by 4 bases and J by 6 bases. Germline-derived CDR1 and CDR2 are SEHNR and FQNEAQ (reference sequence). This chain joins TRBV7-9 and TRBJ2-2; 10 nucleotides align to TRBD2. This TCR derives from a man aged 18 to 29 in good health. Some clones in this sample may be carry-over from other donors' samples. Sequencing input: naive CD8+ T cells from PBMCs. The CDR3 DNA sequence: TGTGCCAGCAGCTCCCTCGGGACTAGCGCCGGGGAGCTGTTTTTT. Protein: CASSSLGTSAGELFF.